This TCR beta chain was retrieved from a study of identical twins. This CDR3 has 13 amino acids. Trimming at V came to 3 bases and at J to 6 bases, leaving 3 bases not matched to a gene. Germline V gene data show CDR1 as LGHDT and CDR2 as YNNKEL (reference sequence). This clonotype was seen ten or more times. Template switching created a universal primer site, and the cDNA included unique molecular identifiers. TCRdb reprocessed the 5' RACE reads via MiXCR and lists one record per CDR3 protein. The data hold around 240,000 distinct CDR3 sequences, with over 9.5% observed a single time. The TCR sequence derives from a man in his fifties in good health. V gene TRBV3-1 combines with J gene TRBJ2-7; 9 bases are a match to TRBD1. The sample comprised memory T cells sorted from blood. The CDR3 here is CASSHRTGAEQYF. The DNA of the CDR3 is TGTGCCAGCAGCCATAGGACAGGGGCCGAGCAGTACTTC.